This entry concerns a single TCR beta chain. Using the 5' RACE reads, TCRdb records one entry per CDR3 protein without DNA. The specimen's table records roughly 180,000 distinct CDR3 sequences. This sample is part of a study of T cells expressing NK-cell markers. The CDR3 is made up of 16 amino acids. The V gene's germline CDR1 is MNHEY and CDR2 SVGAGI. V gene TRBV6-5 combines with J gene TRBJ2-5; checking the TCRdb D call of TRBD2 is not possible without DNA. The sample consisted of blood T cells: a sorted CD56 or NKG2C T cell subset, CD4+ or CD8+ T cells, or bulk PBMC T cells (not recorded which). This sequence was found in a man aged 18-70 years in good health. The CDR3 sequence is CASSYSPSGGEETQYF.